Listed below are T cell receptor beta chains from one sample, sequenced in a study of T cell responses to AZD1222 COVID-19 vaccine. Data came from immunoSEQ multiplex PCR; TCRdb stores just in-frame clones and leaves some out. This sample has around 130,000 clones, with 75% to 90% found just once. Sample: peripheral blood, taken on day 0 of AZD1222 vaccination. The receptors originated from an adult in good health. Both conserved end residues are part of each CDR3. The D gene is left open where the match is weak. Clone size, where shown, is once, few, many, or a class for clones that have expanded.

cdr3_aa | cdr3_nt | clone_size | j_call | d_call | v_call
CASSEFAGVETQYF | TGTGCCAGCAGTGAGTTTGCAGGGGTGGAGACCCAGTACTTC | . | TRBJ2-5 | . | TRBV6-1
CASSSINEKLFF | TGTGCCAGCAGCTCAATCAATGAAAAACTGTTTTTT | . | TRBJ1-4 | . | TRBV11-2
CASTLREAYGNQPQHF | TGTGCCAGCACCCTCAGGGAGGCGTATGGCAATCAGCCCCAGCATTTT | once | TRBJ1-5 | . | TRBV6-6
CASSPTGSNQPQHF | TGTGCCAGCAGCCCGACAGGGAGCAATCAGCCCCAGCATTTT | few | TRBJ1-5 | TRBD1 | TRBV14
CASSSGQGTEKLFF | TGTGCCAGCAGTTCCGGACAGGGAACTGAAAAACTGTTTTTT | . | TRBJ1-4 | TRBD1 | TRBV6-6
CASSKVRQLYNEQFF | TGTGCCAGCAGCAAAGTAAGACAGCTCTACAATGAGCAGTTCTTC | . | TRBJ2-1 | . | TRBV21-1
CASSLDSNTEAFF | TGTGCCAGCAGCTTGGACAGTAACACTGAAGCTTTCTTT | . | TRBJ1-1 | . | TRBV5-5
CASSDPLDRGAGGYTF | TGTGCCAGCAGTGACCCCCTCGACAGGGGAGCTGGAGGCTACACCTTC | . | TRBJ1-2 | TRBD1 | TRBV25-1
CASSSTVGQTTYEQYF | TGTGCCAGCAGCTCTACCGTCGGACAGACTACCTACGAGCAGTACTTC | . | TRBJ2-7 | . | TRBV13
CASSQDFTSYNEQFF | TGCGCCAGCAGCCAAGATTTCACTTCGTACAATGAGCAGTTCTTC | . | TRBJ2-1 | . | TRBV4-3
CASTHPGQGTDEQFF | TGTGCCAGCACTCACCCGGGACAGGGGACCGATGAGCAGTTCTTC | . | TRBJ2-1 | TRBD1 | TRBV6-5
CASSLVQDYGYTF | TGCGCCAGCAGCTTGGTACAGGACTATGGCTACACCTTC | . | TRBJ1-2 | . | TRBV5-1
CASGLSETQYF | TGTGCTAGTGGTTTATCGGAGACCCAGTACTTC | . | TRBJ2-5 | . | TRBV12-5
CASSKREVQGEQYF | TGTGCCAGTAGTAAGCGGGAGGTCCAGGGGGAGCAGTACTTC | . | TRBJ2-7 | TRBD2 | TRBV19
CASSSDNSPLHF | TGTGCCAGTAGTTCAGATAATTCACCCCTCCACTTT | . | TRBJ1-6 | . | TRBV19
CASSFKRDSYEQYF | TGTGCCAGCAGCTTTAAGCGGGACTCCTACGAGCAGTACTTC | . | TRBJ2-7 | TRBD2 | TRBV7-2
CASSNRDKLVDEQFF | TGCGCCAGCAGCAACCGGGACAAACTCGTCGATGAGCAGTTCTTC | . | TRBJ2-1 | . | TRBV5-1
CASRLGRIGSSPLHF | TGTGCCAGCAGACTGGGACGTATCGGATCTTCACCCCTCCACTTT | . | TRBJ1-6 | . | TRBV6-9
CATEDLVAGTEQFF | TGTGCCACCGAAGACCTGGTTGCGGGTACGGAGCAGTTCTTC | . | TRBJ2-1 | . | TRBV5-6
CASSPTAGGLNNEQFF | TGCGCCAGCAGCCCAACGGCGGGAGGTCTAAACAATGAGCAGTTCTTC | . | TRBJ2-1 | TRBD2 | TRBV5-1
CSGPQRGRYYGYTF | TGCAGCGGACCTCAAAGGGGGCGTTACTATGGCTACACCTTC | . | TRBJ1-2 | TRBD1 | TRBV29-1
CASSPTGGGMVETF | TGTGCCAGCAGCCCCACAGGGGGCGGGATGGTAGAGACCTTC | . | TRBJ1-2 | TRBD1 | TRBV7-3
CASSLARGVYGYTF | TGTGCCAGCAGCTTGGCCAGGGGAGTCTATGGCTACACCTTC | few | TRBJ1-2 | . | TRBV5-8
CASSQSPTSTNYGYTF | TGTGCCAGCAGCCAAAGTCCGACATCCACCAACTATGGCTACACCTTC | once | TRBJ1-2 | . | TRBV3-1/TRBV3-2
CASSLRTYGYTF | TGTGCCAGCAGTTTACGGACTTATGGCTACACCTTC | . | TRBJ1-2 | . | TRBV28
CASSLLGGQFNYGYTF | TGTGCCAGCAGCTTGCTAGGGGGACAATTCAATTATGGCTACACCTTC | . | TRBJ1-2 | . | TRBV5-4
CASSPIGQGENQPQHF | TGCGCCAGCAGCCCGATAGGGCAGGGGGAGAATCAGCCCCAGCATTTT | . | TRBJ1-5 | TRBD1 | TRBV4-1
CASSSFVGISGNTIYF | TGTGCCAGCAGTTCCTTTGTGGGGATCTCTGGAAACACCATATATTTT | . | TRBJ1-3 | . | TRBV6-5
CASSAGTGSYEQYF | TGTGCCAGCAGCGCAGGGACAGGGAGTTACGAGCAGTACTTC | . | TRBJ2-7 | TRBD1 | TRBV7-2
CASSQGRTGGSGEQYF | TGTGCCAGCAGCCAAGGGCGTACCGGCGGGTCGGGCGAGCAGTACTTC | . | TRBJ2-7 | . | TRBV3-1/TRBV3-2
CASSQTGQGAGNTIYF | TGTGCCAGCTCCCAAACCGGACAGGGGGCTGGAAACACCATATATTTT | . | TRBJ1-3 | TRBD1 | TRBV18
CAWRVGAGTDTQYF | TGTGCCTGGAGGGTGGGGGCAGGGACAGATACGCAGTATTTT | once | TRBJ2-3 | . | TRBV30
CASSIVGGTYEQYF | TGTGCCAGTAGTATAGTCGGGGGGACCTACGAGCAGTACTTC | . | TRBJ2-7 | TRBD2 | TRBV19
CASTPLVGGGREKLFF | TGTGCCAGTACCCCATTAGTCGGGGGCGGAAGGGAAAAACTGTTTTTT | . | TRBJ1-4 | . | TRBV19
CASSWGTNTEAFF | TGTGCCAGCAGTTGGGGGACGAACACTGAAGCTTTCTTT | . | TRBJ1-1 | . | TRBV12-3/TRBV12-4
CASSLSGSPYEQYF | TGTGCCAGCAGCCTTAGCGGGAGCCCCTACGAGCAGTACTTC | . | TRBJ2-7 | TRBD2 | TRBV6-5
CASSLERGDFMHF | TGCGCCAGCAGCCTAGAGCGTGGGGACTTCATGCATTTT | once | TRBJ1-5 | . | TRBV4-3
CASGGGEAYEQYF | TGTGCCAGCGGGGGGGGAGAGGCTTACGAGCAGTACTTC | . | TRBJ2-7 | TRBD2 | TRBV2
CASSSGYRGRSSYEQYF | TGTGCCAGCAGCTCCGGATACAGGGGCAGGAGCTCCTACGAGCAGTACTTC | . | TRBJ2-7 | TRBD1 | TRBV7-9
CASSLLWRPSNQPQHF | TGTGCCAGCAGCTTGCTCTGGCGGCCCAGCAATCAGCCCCAGCATTTT | . | TRBJ1-5 | . | TRBV5-4
CASSPPRAPSNQPQHF | TGTGCCAGTAGTCCCCCCCGGGCCCCCTCGAATCAGCCCCAGCATTTT | few | TRBJ1-5 | . | TRBV19
CASSKGARAGRGNQPQHF | TGTGCCAGCAGCAAGGGGGCCCGCGCTGGGAGGGGCAATCAGCCCCAGCATTTT | . | TRBJ1-5 | . | TRBV21-1
CASSQGEAGSTDTQYF | TGCGCCAGCAGCCAAGGGGAGGCGGGCTCCACAGATACGCAGTATTTT | . | TRBJ2-3 | . | TRBV4-1
CASSQANTGTGRRFNQPQHF | TGTGCCAGCAGCCAAGCTAACACGGGGACAGGGAGGCGGTTCAATCAGCCCCAGCATTTT | . | TRBJ1-5 | TRBD1 | TRBV3-1/TRBV3-2
CASSLGSQPQHF | TGTGCCAGCAGCTTGGGGAGTCAGCCCCAGCATTTT | . | TRBJ1-5 | . | TRBV5-6
CASSRAGQGYNEQFF | TGTGCCAGCTCGCGGGCGGGACAAGGATACAATGAGCAGTTCTTC | . | TRBJ2-1 | . | TRBV18
CASSISTEAFF | TGTGCCAGCTCGATAAGCACTGAAGCTTTCTTT | once | TRBJ1-1 | . | TRBV2
CASSRRDGWNEQFF | TGTGCCAGCAGTCGCCGGGACGGGTGGAATGAGCAGTTCTTC | . | TRBJ2-1 | . | TRBV27
CASSSPSALYEQYF | TGTGCCAGCAGCTCCCCTAGCGCTCTCTACGAGCAGTACTTC | . | TRBJ2-7 | . | TRBV11-2
CASSFEPGQDTIYF | TGTGCCAGCAGCTTTGAACCGGGTCAAGACACCATATATTTT | . | TRBJ1-3 | . | TRBV5-5